Given below is one T cell receptor (beta chain) in context. The data were obtained in a study of blood T cell repertoires in COVID-19. Whole-study context: Sites across the United States, Italy and Spain contributed samples from acute and convalescent COVID-19. T cells, B-cell-depleted T cells, or PBMCs provided the cDNA or gDNA that served as material.

Data came from immunoSEQ multiplex PCR; TCRdb stores just in-frame clones and leaves some out. The sample includes around 220,000 clones, roughly nine tenths of them seen just once. Germline loops: CDR1 SNHLY, CDR2 FYNNEI. V lost 7 bases and J lost 2; bases outside the gene matches: 4. The CDR3 extends over 14 amino acids. This chain connects TRBV2 to TRBJ2-7; TRBD1 matches at 11 bases. This sequence was found in a man in his forties or fifties with active or convalescent COVID-19. Sequenced input: peripheral blood. The CDR3: CASTRTGGAYEQYF. CDR3 nucleotides: TGTGCCAGCACGCGGACAGGGGGCGCCTACGAGCAGTACTTC.